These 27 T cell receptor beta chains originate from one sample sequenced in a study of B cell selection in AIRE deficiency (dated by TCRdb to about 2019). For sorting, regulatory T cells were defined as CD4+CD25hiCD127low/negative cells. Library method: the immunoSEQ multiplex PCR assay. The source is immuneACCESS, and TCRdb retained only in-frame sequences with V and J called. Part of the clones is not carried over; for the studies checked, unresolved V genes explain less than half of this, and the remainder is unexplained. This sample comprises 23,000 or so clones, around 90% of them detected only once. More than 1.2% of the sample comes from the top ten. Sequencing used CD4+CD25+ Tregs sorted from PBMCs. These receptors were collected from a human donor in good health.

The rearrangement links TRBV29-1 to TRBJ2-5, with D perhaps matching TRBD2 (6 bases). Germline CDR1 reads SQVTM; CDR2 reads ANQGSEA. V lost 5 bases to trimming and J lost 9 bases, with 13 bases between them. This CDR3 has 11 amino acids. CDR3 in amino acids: CSVTSPGAQYF. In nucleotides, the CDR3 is TGCAGCGTTACTAGCCCCGGGGCCCAGTACTTC. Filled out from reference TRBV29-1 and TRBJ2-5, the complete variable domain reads SAVISQKPSRDICQRGTSLTIQCQVDSQVTMMFWYRQQPGQSLTLIATANQGSEATYESGFVIDKFPISRPNLTFSTLTVSNMSPEDSSIYLCSVTSPGAQYFGPGTRLLVL.

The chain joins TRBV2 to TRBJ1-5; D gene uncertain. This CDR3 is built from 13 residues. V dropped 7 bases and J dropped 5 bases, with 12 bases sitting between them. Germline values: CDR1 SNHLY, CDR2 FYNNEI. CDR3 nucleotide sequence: TGTGCCAGCAAACCGGACGGGTATCAGCCCCAGCATTTT. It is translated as CASKPDGYQPQHF.

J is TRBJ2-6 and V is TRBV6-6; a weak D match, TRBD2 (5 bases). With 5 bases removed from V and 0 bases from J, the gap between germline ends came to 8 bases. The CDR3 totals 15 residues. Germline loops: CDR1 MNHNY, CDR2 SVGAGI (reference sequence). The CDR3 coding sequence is TGTGCCAGCAGTCCGGGAACCTCTGGGGCCAACGTCCTGACTTTC. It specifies CASSPGTSGANVLTF.

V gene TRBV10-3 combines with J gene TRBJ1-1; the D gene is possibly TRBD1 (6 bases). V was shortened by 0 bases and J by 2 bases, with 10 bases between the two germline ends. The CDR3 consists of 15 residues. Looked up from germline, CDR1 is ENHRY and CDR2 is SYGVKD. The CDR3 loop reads CAISESVGANTEAFF. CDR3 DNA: TGTGCCATCAGTGAGTCGGTGGGGGCCAACACTGAAGCTTTCTTT.

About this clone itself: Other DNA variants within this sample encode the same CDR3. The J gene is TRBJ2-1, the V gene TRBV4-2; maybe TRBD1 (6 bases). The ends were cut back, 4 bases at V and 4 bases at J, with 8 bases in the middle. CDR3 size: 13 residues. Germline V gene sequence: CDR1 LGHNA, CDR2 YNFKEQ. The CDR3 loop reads CASSPDSYNEQFF. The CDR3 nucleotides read TGTGCCAGCAGCCCGGACAGTTACAATGAGCAGTTCTTC.

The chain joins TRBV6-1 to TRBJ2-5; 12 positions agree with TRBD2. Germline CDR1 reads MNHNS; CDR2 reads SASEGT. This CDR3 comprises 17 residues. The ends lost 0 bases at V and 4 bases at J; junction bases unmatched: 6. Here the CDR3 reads CASSEAWRLAGAETQYF. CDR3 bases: TGTGCCAGCAGTGAAGCTTGGAGACTAGCGGGAGCAGAGACCCAGTACTTC.

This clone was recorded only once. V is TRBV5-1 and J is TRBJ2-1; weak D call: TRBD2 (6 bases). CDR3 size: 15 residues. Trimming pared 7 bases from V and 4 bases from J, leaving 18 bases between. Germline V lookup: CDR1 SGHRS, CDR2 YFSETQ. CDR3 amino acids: CASGSLAGTYNEQFF. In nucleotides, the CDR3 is TGCGCCAGCGGGTCTCTGGCGGGGACTTACAATGAGCAGTTCTTC.

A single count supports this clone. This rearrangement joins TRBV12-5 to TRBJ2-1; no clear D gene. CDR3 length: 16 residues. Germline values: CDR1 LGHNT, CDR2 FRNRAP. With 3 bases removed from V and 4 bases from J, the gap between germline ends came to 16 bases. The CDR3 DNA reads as TGTGCTAGTGGTTTAGGTTTTTATGGGCCATACAATGAGCAGTTCTTC. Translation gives CASGLGFYGPYNEQFF.

Here the CDR3 DNA reads TGTGCCAGCAGCTCTGTGGGGGTTGGTGGCTACACCTTC. Translation gives CASSSVGVGGYTF. V gene TRBV7-2 combines with J gene TRBJ1-2, with D possibly being TRBD1 (5 bases). Germline assignment: CDR1 SGHTA and CDR2 FQGNSA. The V end was cut by 4 bases, the J end by 7 bases, with 13 bases between. This CDR3 spans 13 amino acids.

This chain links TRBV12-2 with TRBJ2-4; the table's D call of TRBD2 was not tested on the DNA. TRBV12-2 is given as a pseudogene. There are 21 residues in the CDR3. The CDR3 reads CASRLRHQTSGNGVGKNIQYF. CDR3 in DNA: TGTGCAAGTCGCTTACGCCACCAGACTAGCGGGAATGGGGTTGGTAAAAACATTCAGTACTTC.

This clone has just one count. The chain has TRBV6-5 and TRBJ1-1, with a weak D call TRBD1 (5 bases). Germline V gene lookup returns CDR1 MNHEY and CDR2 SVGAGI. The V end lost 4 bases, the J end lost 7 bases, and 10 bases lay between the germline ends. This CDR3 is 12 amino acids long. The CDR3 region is CASSSGTDEAFF. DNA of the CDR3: TGTGCCAGCAGTTCCGGGACGGATGAAGCTTTCTTT.

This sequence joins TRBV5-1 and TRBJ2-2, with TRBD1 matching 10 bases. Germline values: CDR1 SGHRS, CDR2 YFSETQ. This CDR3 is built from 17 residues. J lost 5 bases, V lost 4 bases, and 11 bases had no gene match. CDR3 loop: CASSRMAGTGETGELFF. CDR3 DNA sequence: TGCGCCAGCAGCCGAATGGCAGGGACAGGGGAAACCGGGGAGCTGTTTTTT.

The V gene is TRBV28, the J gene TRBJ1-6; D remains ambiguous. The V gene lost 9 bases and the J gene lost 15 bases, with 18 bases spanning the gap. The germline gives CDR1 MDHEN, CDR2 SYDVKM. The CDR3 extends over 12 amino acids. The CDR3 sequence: CASRTSGLHLHF. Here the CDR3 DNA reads TGTGCCAGTCGAACCTCAGGACTTCACCTCCACTTT.

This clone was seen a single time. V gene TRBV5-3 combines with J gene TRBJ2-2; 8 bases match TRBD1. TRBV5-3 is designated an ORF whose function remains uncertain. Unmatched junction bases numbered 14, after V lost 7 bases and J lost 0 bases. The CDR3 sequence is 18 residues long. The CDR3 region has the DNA TGTGCCAGAGTCCGATTACCGGGACAGGCCGCGAACACCGGGGAGCTGTTTTTT. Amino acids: CARVRLPGQAANTGELFF.

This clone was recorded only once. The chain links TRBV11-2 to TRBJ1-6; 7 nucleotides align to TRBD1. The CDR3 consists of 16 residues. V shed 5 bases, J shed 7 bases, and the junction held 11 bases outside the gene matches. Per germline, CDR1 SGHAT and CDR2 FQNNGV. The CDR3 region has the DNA TGTGCCAGCAGCCAAGGGGAAAGGGGGCGAAATTCACCCCTCCACTTT. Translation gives CASSQGERGRNSPLHF.

CDR3 DNA sequence: TGTGCCAGCAGCCTCTCGGCAAAGGGGTCCTATGGCTACACCTTC. Amino acids: CASSLSAKGSYGYTF. The chain combines TRBV7-9 with TRBJ1-2, with TRBD1 as a possible D gene (5 bases). This CDR3 contains 15 residues. Germline loops: CDR1 SEHNR, CDR2 FQNEAQ (reference sequence). The V and J ends lost 5 bases and 4 bases respectively, with 17 bases between them.

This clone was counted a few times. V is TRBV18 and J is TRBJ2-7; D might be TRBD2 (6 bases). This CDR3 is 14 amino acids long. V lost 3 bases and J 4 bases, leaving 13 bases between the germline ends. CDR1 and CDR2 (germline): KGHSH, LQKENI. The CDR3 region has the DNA TGTGCCAGCTCACCGACTAGTCGGGATTACGAGCAGTACTTC. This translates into CASSPTSRDYEQYF.

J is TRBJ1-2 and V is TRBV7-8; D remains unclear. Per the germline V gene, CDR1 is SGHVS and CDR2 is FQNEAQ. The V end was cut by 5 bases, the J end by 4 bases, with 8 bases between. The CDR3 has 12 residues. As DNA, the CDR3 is TGTGCCAGCAGCGTCCTCCCCTATGGCTACACCTTC. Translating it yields CASSVLPYGYTF.

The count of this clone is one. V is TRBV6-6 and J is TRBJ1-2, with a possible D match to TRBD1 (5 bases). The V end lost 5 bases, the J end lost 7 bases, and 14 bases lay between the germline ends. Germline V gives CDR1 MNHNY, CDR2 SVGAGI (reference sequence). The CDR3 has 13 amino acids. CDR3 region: CASSLRGVGGYTF. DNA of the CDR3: TGTGCCAGCAGTCTACGGGGGGTTGGTGGCTACACCTTC.

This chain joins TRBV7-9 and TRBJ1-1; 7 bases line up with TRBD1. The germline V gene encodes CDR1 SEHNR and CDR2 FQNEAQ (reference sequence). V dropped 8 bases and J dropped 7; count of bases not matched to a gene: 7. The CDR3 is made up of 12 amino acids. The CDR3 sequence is CASSTDRIEAFF. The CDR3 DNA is TGTGCCAGCTCCACGGACAGGATTGAAGCTTTCTTT.

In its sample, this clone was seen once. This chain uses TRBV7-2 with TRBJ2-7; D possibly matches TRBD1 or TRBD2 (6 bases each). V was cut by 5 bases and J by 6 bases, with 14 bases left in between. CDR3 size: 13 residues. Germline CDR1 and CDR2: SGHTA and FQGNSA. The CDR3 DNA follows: TGTGCCAGCAGCCCCGATCGGGGGCGCGAGCAGTACTTC. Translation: CASSPDRGREQYF.

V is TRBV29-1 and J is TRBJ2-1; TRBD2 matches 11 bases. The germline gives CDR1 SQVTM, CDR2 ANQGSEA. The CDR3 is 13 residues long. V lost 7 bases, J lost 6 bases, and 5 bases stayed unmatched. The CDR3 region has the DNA TGCAGCGGTGACACTAGCGGGAGCAATGAGCAGTTCTTC. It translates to CSGDTSGSNEQFF.

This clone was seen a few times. The CDR3 bases are TGTGCCAGCAGGAAGACAGGGGTAGGTGAAAAACTGTTTTTT. Its protein is CASRKTGVGEKLFF. The chain employs TRBV27 and TRBJ1-4; 8 bases agree with TRBD1. V gave up 6 bases and J gave up 7 bases; unmatched junction bases: 7. Germline V gives CDR1 MNHEY, CDR2 SMNVEV (reference sequence). This CDR3 contains 14 residues.

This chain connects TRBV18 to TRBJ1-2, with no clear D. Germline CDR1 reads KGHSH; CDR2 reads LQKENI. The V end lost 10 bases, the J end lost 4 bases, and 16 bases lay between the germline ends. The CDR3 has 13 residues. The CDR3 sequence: CATSPQPLYGYTF. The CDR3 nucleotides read TGTGCCACCTCCCCCCAGCCTCTCTATGGCTACACCTTC.

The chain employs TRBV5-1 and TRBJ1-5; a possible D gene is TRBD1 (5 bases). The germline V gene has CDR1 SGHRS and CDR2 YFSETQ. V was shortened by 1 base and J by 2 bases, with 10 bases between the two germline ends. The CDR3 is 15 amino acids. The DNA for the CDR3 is TGCGCCAGCAGCTTGAGTGGGACTGGCAATCAGCCCCAGCATTTT. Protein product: CASSLSGTGNQPQHF.

CDR3 nucleotides: TGTGCCACCAGCAGAGGGGGGGCAGGCGGGGATGAGCAGTTCTTC. This codes for CATSRGGAGGDEQFF. The rearrangement links TRBV15 to TRBJ2-1; D is possibly TRBD1 or TRBD2 (6 bases each). The germline gives CDR1 LNHNV, CDR2 YYDKDF (reference sequence). V lost 1 base to trimming and J lost 8 bases, with 15 bases between them. The CDR3 is made up of 15 amino acids.

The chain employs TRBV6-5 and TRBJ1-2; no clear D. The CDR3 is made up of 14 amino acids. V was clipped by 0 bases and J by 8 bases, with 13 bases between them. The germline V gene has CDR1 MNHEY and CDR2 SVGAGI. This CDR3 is CASSYSTRGYGYTF. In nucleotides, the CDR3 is TGTGCCAGCAGTTACTCGACCCGAGGGTACGGCTACACCTTC.